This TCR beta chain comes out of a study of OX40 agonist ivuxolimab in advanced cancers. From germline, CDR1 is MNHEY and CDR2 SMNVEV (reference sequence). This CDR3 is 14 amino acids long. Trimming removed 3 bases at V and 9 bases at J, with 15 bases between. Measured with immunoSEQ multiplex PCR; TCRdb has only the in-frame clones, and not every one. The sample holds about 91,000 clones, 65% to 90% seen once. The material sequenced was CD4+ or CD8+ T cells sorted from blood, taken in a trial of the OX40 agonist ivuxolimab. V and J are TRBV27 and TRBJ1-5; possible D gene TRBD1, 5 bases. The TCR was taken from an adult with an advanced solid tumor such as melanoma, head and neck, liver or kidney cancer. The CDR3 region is CASSLKDGGGPQHF. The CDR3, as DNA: TGTGCCAGCAGTTTGAAGGACGGGGGGGGGCCCCAGCATTTT.